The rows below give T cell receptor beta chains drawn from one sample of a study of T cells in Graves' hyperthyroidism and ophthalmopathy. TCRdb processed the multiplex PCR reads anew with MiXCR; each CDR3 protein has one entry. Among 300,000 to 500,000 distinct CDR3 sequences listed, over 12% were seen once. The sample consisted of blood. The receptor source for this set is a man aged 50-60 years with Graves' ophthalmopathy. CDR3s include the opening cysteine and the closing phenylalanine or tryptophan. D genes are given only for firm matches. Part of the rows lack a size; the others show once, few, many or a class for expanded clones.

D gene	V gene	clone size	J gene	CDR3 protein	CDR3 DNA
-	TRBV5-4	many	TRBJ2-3	CASTSSGPLTDTQYF	TGTGCCAGCACCTCGTCAGGGCCGCTCACAGATACGCAGTATTTT
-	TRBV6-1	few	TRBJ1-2	CASSEVQGYGYTF	TGTGCCAGCAGTGAAGTTCAGGGGTATGGCTACACCTTC
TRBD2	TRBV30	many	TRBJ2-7	CACLYGTSLYEQYF	TGTGCCTGCCTATACGGGACTAGTCTCTACGAGCAGTACTTC
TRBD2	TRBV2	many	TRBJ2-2	CATAQREMTGELFF	TGTGCCACAGCGCAGCGGGAGATGACCGGGGAGCTGTTTTTT
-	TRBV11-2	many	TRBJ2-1	CASSPGDEQFF	TGTGCCAGCAGCCCGGGCGATGAGCAGTTCTTC
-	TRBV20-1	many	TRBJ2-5	CSATLTNQETQYF	TGCAGTGCTACTCTGACTAACCAAGAGACCCAGTACTTC
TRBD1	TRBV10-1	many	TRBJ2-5	CASSESRTGVQETQYF	TGCGCCAGCAGTGAGTCTAGGACAGGGGTACAAGAGACCCAGTACTTC
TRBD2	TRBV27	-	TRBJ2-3	CASSLFPPGLAGGRLTDTQYF	TGTGCCAGCAGTTTATTTCCTCCCGGGTTAGCGGGAGGGCGCCTTACAGATACGCAGTATTTT
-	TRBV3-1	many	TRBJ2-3	CASSHGEGGTQYF	TGTGCCAGCAGCCACGGGGAAGGAGGTACGCAGTATTTT
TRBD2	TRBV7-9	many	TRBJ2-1	CASSQTAGAGYEQFF	TGTGCCAGCAGCCAGACCGCGGGAGCAGGCTATGAGCAGTTCTTC
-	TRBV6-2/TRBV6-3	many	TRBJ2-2	CASSGTQTGELFF	TGTGCCAGCTCCGGGACACAGACCGGGGAGCTGTTTTTT
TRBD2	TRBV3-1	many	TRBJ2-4	CASTPGLAVDIQYF	TGTGCCAGCACCCCGGGACTAGCAGTGGACATTCAGTACTTC
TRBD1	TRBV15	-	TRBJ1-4	CATSRGTGGEKLFF	TGTGCCACCAGCAGAGGGACAGGGGGCGAAAAACTGTTTTTT
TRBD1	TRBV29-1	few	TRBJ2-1	CSVENTGGIYNEQFF	TGCAGCGTTGAAAATACAGGGGGCATCTACAATGAGCAGTTCTTC
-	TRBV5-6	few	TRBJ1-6	CASSLGAASYNSPLHF	TGTGCCAGCAGCTTGGGTGCAGCCTCCTATAATTCACCCCTCCACTTT
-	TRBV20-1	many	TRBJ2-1	CSARTASSYNEQFF	TGCAGTGCAAGGACTGCGAGCTCCTACAATGAGCAGTTCTTC
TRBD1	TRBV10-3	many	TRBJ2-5	CAISEGTVGQETQYF	TGTGCCATCAGTGAGGGGACAGTGGGGCAAGAGACCCAGTACTTC
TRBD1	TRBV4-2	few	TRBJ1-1	CASSQNLRQGAAFF	TGTGCCAGCAGCCAAAACTTAAGACAGGGTGCAGCTTTCTTT
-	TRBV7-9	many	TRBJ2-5	CASSLVQGGLETQYF	TGTGCCAGCAGCTTAGTCCAAGGGGGTCTAGAGACCCAGTACTTC
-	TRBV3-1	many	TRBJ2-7	CASSRRQDSYEQYF	TGTGCCAGCAGCCGCCGACAGGACTCCTACGAGCAGTACTTC
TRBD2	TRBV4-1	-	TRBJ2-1	CASSQDPSGINEQFF	TGCGCCAGCAGCCAAGATCCTAGCGGGATAAATGAGCAGTTCTTC
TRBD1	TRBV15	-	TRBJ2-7	CATSRERQGALYEQYF	TGTGCCACCAGCAGAGAGAGACAGGGGGCCCTCTACGAGCAGTACTTC
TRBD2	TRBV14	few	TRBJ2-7	CASSQDFSGSGRALYEQYF	TGTGCCAGCAGCCAAGATTTCTCGGGTTCCGGGAGGGCCCTCTACGAGCAGTACTTC
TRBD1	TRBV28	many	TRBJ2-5	CASSSSGTGWETQYF	TGTGCCAGCAGTTCCTCCGGGACAGGGTGGGAGACCCAGTACTTC
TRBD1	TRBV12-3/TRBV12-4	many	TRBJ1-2	CASSSPGGGYTF	TGTGCCAGCAGTTCCCCAGGGGGCGGCTACACCTTC
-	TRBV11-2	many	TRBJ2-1	CASSLGPGAYNEQFF	TGTGCCAGCAGCTTAGGCCCAGGGGCCTACAATGAGCAGTTCTTC
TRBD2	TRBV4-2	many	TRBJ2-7	CASSPPLGAGEGEQYF	TGTGCCAGCAGCCCCCCCCTAGGAGCGGGAGAGGGGGAGCAGTACTTC
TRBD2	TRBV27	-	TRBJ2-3	CASTFTGGPSDTQYF	TGTGCCAGCACGTTTACGGGAGGGCCCTCAGATACGCAGTATTTT
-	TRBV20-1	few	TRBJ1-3	CSARQSGNTIYF	TGCAGTGCTAGACAATCTGGAAACACCATATATTTT
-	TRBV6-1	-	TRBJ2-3	CASSEPDTDTQYF	TGTGCCAGCAGTGAACCCGACACAGATACGCAGTATTTT
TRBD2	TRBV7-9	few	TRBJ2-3	CASSMPSGKITDTQYF	TGTGCCAGCAGCATGCCTAGCGGGAAGATCACAGATACGCAGTATTTT